This T cell receptor beta chain was sequenced in a study of blood T cell repertoires in COVID-19. About the study: Sources were T cells, B-cell-depleted T cells, or PBMCs; the material itself was cDNA or gDNA.

Seattle researchers signed up patients amid active infection and tracked them longitudinally. Trimming took off 0 bases at V and 4 bases at J, with 4 bases between the two ends. Per the germline V gene, CDR1 is LGHNA and CDR2 is YNFKEQ. The CDR3 extends over 13 amino acids. Authors' analysis steps: Counts of nucleated cells, estimated from reference gene primer amplification, were obtained. This table comes from immunoSEQ multiplex PCR, and its TCRdb copy is limited to in-frame clones, with some not included. The V and J calls and clone size are taken from that table; D and trimming were inferred from the DNA. The data contain about 350,000 clones, 70% to 90% of them singletons.

V and J are TRBV4-2 and TRBJ2-1, with D unclear. This TCR was sampled from a woman in her sixties with COVID-19, enrolled during active disease. The sample comprised peripheral blood. The DNA for the CDR3 is TGTGCCAGCAGCCAAGATTTATACAATGAGCAGTTCTTC. Amino acids: CASSQDLYNEQFF.